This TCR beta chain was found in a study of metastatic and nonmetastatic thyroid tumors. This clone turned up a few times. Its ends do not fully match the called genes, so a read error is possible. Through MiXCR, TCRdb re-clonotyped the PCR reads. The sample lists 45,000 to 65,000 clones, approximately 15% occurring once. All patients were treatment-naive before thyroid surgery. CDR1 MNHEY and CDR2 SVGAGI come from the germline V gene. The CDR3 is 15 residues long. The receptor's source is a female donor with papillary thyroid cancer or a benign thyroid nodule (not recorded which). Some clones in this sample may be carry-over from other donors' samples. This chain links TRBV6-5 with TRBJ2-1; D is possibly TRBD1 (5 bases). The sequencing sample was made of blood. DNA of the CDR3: TGTGCAAGCAGTTATATAGCAGGGCACTACAATGAGCAGTTCTTC. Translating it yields CASSYIAGHYNEQFF.